Following are 22 T cell receptor beta chains from one sample sequenced in a study of tumor-infiltrating lymphocytes in primary liver carcinoma. A primer in the constant region served to generate TCR beta cDNA from around 500 ng of total RNA. For TCR beta, libraries were produced by three nested multiplex PCR rounds using slightly modified ARM-PCR. For 10 cycles apiece, the opening two PCR rounds ran with TRBV1-TRBV30 forward primers and a C-beta reverse primer. TCRdb re-derived calls from the multiplex PCR reads in MiXCR, one entry per CDR3 protein. Here the sample spans fewer than 350,000 distinct CDR3 sequences, 65% being singletons. Germline DNA was extracted too, while blood RNA derived from unsorted whole blood. The sample consisted of peripheral blood. The receptors originated from a man in his forties with primary liver carcinoma and hepatitis B virus infection.

As concerns this clonotype: A much larger clonotype is one base distant, so this may be a read error. The chain links TRBV6-5 to TRBJ2-1, with unresolved D. V was shortened by 3 bases and J by 0 bases, with 6 bases between the two germline ends. The germline V gene encodes CDR1 MNHEY and CDR2 SVGAGI. This CDR3 is 14 amino acids long. CDR3 bases: TGTGCCAGCAGTTATTGCGACTCCTACAATGAGCAGTTCTTC. Translating it yields CASSYCDSYNEQFF.

Note on this clonotype: Just one base apart from a much larger clone, this may be a read error. This CDR3 fails to terminate in the conserved phenylalanine or tryptophan, so it likely reflects a read error. The chain combines TRBV12-3 or TRBV12-4 with TRBJ2-5; 12 nucleotides match TRBD1. V lost 6 bases and J lost 4; bases outside the gene matches: 6. CDR3 length: 15 residues. Here the CDR3 reads CASSPGQGARETQYI. The CDR3 region has the DNA TGTGCCAGCAGCCCGGGACAGGGGGCGAGAGAGACCCAGTACATC.

As concerns this clonotype: Being one base from a much bigger clone, this may be a read error. The chain combines TRBV4-1 with TRBJ1-1; D unclear. The CDR3 totals 14 residues. CDR1 MGHRA and CDR2 YSYEKL come from the germline V gene. CDR3 protein: CARSQRDMNTEAFF. CDR3 nucleotide sequence: TGCGCCAGGAGCCAAAGAGATATGAACACTGAAGCTTTCTTT.

This chain links TRBV14 with TRBJ2-1, with no clear D. CDR3 length equals 13 residues. CDR1 and CDR2 (germline): SGHDN, FVKESK. The V end was cut by 4 bases, the J end by 11 bases, with 15 bases between. The CDR3 region has the DNA TGTGCCAGCAGCCCCCGGGTCGACCACAAGCAGTTCTTC. Its translation: CASSPRVDHKQFF.

Details on this clonotype: Being one base from a much bigger clone, this may be a read error. The J gene is TRBJ2-1, the V gene TRBV5-5; no clear D. CDR1 and CDR2 (germline): SGHKS, YYEKEE (reference sequence). CDR3 length equals 15 residues. Trimming pared 5 bases from V and 0 bases from J, leaving 12 bases between. The CDR3 nucleotides are TGTGCCAGCAGACCCGGACCCCTCTCCTACAATGAGCAGTTCTTC. This codes for CASRPGPLSYNEQFF.

CDR3 loop: CASSLVAGGYEQYF. CDR3 nucleotide sequence: TGTGCCAGCAGCTTGGTGGCAGGGGGCTACGAGCAGTACTTC. The chain couples TRBV5-6 to TRBJ2-7; 7 bases line up with TRBD1. The ends lost 0 bases at V and 3 bases at J; junction bases unmatched: 3. Germline CDR1 SGHDT, CDR2 YYEEEE. The CDR3 runs 14 residues.

The chain links TRBV6-2 or TRBV6-3 to TRBJ2-7, with D possibly being TRBD2 (6 bases). Looked up from germline, CDR1 is MNHEY and CDR2 is SVGEGT. The V end lost 6 bases, the J end lost 3 bases, and 15 bases lay between the germline ends. CDR3 length: 14 residues. The CDR3 loop reads CASRGTSSYYEQYF. The CDR3 DNA follows: TGTGCCAGCAGGGGGACTTCCAGCTACTACGAGCAGTACTTC.

The sample holds one count of this clonotype. One end of the junction varies from germline; a read error may be responsible. The chain is built from TRBV28 and TRBJ2-5; D is perhaps TRBD1 (5 bases). The germline gives CDR1 MDHEN, CDR2 SYDVKM. The CDR3 has 15 amino acids. CDR3 loop: CASSFQGEGRKTQNF. The DNA for the CDR3 is TGTGCCAGCAGTTTTCAAGGGGAAGGCCGGAAGACCCAGAACTTC.

This clonotype was recorded once. This chain connects TRBV28 to TRBJ2-7; no reliable D call. CDR3 size: 13 residues. Per the germline V gene, CDR1 is MDHEN and CDR2 is SYDVKM. The V end was cut by 6 bases, the J end by 4 bases, with 13 bases between. The CDR3 nucleotides are TGTGCCAGCAGCAGATATACCGAGTACGAGCAGTACTTC. Translation gives CASSRYTEYEQYF.

This sequence joins TRBV28 and TRBJ2-5, with no clear D. In germline, CDR1 is MDHEN, CDR2 SYDVKM. With 1 base removed from V and 11 bases from J, the gap between germline ends came to 11 bases. The CDR3 has 12 residues. CDR3: CASSLSFNEQYF. The CDR3 DNA follows: TGTGCCAGCAGTTTATCCTTCAATGAGCAGTACTTC.

The chain is built from TRBV5-5 and TRBJ1-5; tentative D call: TRBD1 (5 bases). V was trimmed by 3 bases and J by 5 bases, leaving 15 bases between them. CDR1 SGHKS and CDR2 YYEKEE come from the germline V gene (reference sequence). The CDR3 length is 15 residues. The CDR3 bases are TGTGCCAGCAGCTCCTCCGGGACCGACTATCAGCCCCAGCATTTT. Encoded protein: CASSSSGTDYQPQHF.

This clonotype was seen a few times. One end of the junction is discordant with germline, which a read error may explain. The rearrangement joins TRBV5-1 to TRBJ2-7; 8 bases fit TRBD1. Per germline, CDR1 SGHRS and CDR2 YFSETQ. The CDR3 contains 17 residues. In nucleotides, the CDR3 is TGCGCCGGCAGCCCGAGCGGACAGGGAGCGCTTCACTACGAGCAGTACTTC. This gives the protein CAGSPSGQGALHYEQYF.

This chain's CDR3 is CASTSGFYNEQFF. As DNA, the CDR3 is TGTGCCAGTACTAGCGGTTTCTACAATGAGCAGTTCTTC. This chain joins TRBV28 and TRBJ2-1; 8 bases fit TRBD2. Germline-derived CDR1 and CDR2 are MDHEN and SYDVKM. V trimming: 9 bases; J trimming: 3 bases; junction bases outside the gene matches: 4. CDR3 length equals 13 residues.

A remark on this clonotype: Possible read error: a much larger clone is one base away. The chain couples TRBV7-8 to TRBJ2-1, with D perhaps given as TRBD1 or TRBD2 (5 bases each). V lost 5 bases to trimming and J lost 7 bases, with 12 bases between them. The CDR3 is 13 residues long. From germline, CDR1 is SGHVS and CDR2 FQNEAQ. The CDR3 reads CASSQGRKNEQFF. The CDR3 DNA is TGTGCCAGCAGCCAGGGACGTAAAAATGAGCAGTTCTTC.

About this clonotype itself: Germline is not matched at one junction end, which may reflect a read error. The gene calls are TRBV10-3 and TRBJ2-3; D remains unclear. In germline, CDR1 is ENHRY, CDR2 SYGVKD. The CDR3 extends over 12 amino acids. CDR3 DNA sequence: TGTGTCATCGGAGCAACGTCAGATACACAGTATTTT. Its translation is CVIGATSDTQYF.

This clonotype was seen a handful of times. A much larger clone lies a single base off, so this may be a read error. The chain recombines TRBV29-1 with TRBJ1-2; D is ambiguous. Germline V CDR1 and CDR2: SQVTM, ANQGSEA. Deletions cut 6 bases from V and 3 bases from J, with 11 bases between. The CDR3 covers 12 residues. In DNA form, the CDR3 reads TGCAGCGTGGACCCATGGGACTATGGCTACACCTTC. Its protein product is CSVDPWDYGYTF.

V usage is TRBV4-3 and J usage is TRBJ2-3; 10 bases match TRBD2. The CDR3 spans 18 residues. The germline V gene has CDR1 LGHNA and CDR2 YSLEER. The J segment lost 4 bases and the V segment lost 0 bases, leaving 10 bases of the junction unmatched. This CDR3 is CASSQEVTTSGKADTQYF. The DNA of the CDR3 is TGCGCCAGCAGCCAAGAAGTGACTACTAGCGGGAAGGCAGATACGCAGTATTTT.

In this sample, this clonotype turned up a few times. A much more abundant neighbour one base away suggests this may be a read error. CDR3 loop: CASSLFAGDTTDTRYF. DNA of the CDR3: TGTGCCAGCAGCTTGTTCGCGGGGGACACGACGGATACGCGGTATTTT. The chain links TRBV5-6 to TRBJ2-3; TRBD2 is a possible D gene (7 bases). CDR1 is SGHDT, CDR2 YYEEEE, per germline. The CDR3 is made up of 16 amino acids. The full variable domain, its missing parts supplied by reference TRBV5-6 and TRBJ2-3, is DAGVTQSPTHLIKTRGQQVTLRCSPKSGHDTVSWYQQALGQGPQFIFQYYEEEERQRGNFPDRFSGHQFPNYSSELNVNALLLGDSALYLCASSLFAGDTTDTRYFGPGTRLTVL.

The V call is TRBV5-1, the J call TRBJ2-1, with 8 nucleotides matching TRBD2. Germline trimming cut 2 bases from V and 6 bases from J; bases unmatched to any gene: 25. Germline loops: CDR1 SGHRS, CDR2 YFSETQ. This CDR3 contains 21 residues. The CDR3 DNA reads as TGCGCCAGCAGCTTTGTTCCCCTAGAAGGGGGGACCGCGGGGGGAGCCAATGAGCAGTTCTTC. Its protein product is CASSFVPLEGGTAGGANEQFF.

As concerns this clonotype: This may arise from a read error, as a much more abundant clone is one base away. V usage is TRBV24-1 and J usage is TRBJ2-2; weak D call: TRBD1 (6 bases). The CDR3 length is 15 residues. Germline CDR1 KGHDR, CDR2 SFDVKD. The CDR3 region is CATSDGSRDTGELYF. In DNA form, the CDR3 reads TGTGCCACCAGTGATGGGAGCAGGGACACCGGGGAGCTGTATTTT.

A remark on this clonotype: A clone one base away is much larger, so this may be a read error. V usage is TRBV6-2 or TRBV6-3 and J usage is TRBJ1-5; D unresolved. Germline CDR1 is MNHEY and CDR2 is SVGEGT. The CDR3 sequence is 10 residues long. CDR3 sequence (DNA): TGTGTCAGCAGTTATCAGCCCCAGCATTTT. It specifies CVSSYQPQHF.

Note on this clonotype: A single base separates this from a much larger clone, so it may be a read error. This chain connects TRBV10-3 to TRBJ1-3; D is ambiguous. The CDR3 runs 13 residues. CDR1 is ENHRY and CDR2 is SYGVKD in the germline V gene. The CDR3 nucleotides read TGTGCCGTCAGTCGGAGCTCTGGAAACACCATATATTTT. This gives the protein CAVSRSSGNTIYF.